These 23 T cell receptor beta chains were sequenced from one sample in a study of cytomegalovirus exposure and HLA in healthy donors. Some clones are missing from TCRdb's copy, which holds only in-frame ones; the method was immunoSEQ multiplex PCR. The repertoire includes 100,000 to 150,000 clones, over 85% of them detected once, and 3% to 3.5% sits in the top ten. Sequencing was done on a sample of PBMCs. Every receptor here comes from a young man in good health and CMV-seronegative.

J is TRBJ1-1 and V is TRBV15, with TRBD1 matching over 7 bases. This CDR3 contains 13 residues. Germline assignment: CDR1 LNHNV and CDR2 YYDKDF (reference sequence). Trimming took 1 base from V and 7 from J; bases not matched to a gene: 3. As DNA, the CDR3 is TGTGCCACCAGCAGAGGGACAGGCAATGAAGCTTTCTTT. Translating gives CATSRGTGNEAFF.

The chain recombines TRBV19 with TRBJ1-1; no definite D call. Per the germline V gene, CDR1 is LNHDA and CDR2 is SQIVND (reference sequence). The CDR3 totals 13 residues. Trimming took 6 bases from V and 3 from J, leaving 11 bases between them. This CDR3 is CASRVAGDTEAFF. Written as DNA, the CDR3 is TGTGCCAGTAGAGTCGCCGGGGACACTGAAGCTTTCTTT.

V gene TRBV5-1 combines with J gene TRBJ2-3, with 12 bases matching TRBD2. Germline values: CDR1 SGHRS, CDR2 YFSETQ. This CDR3 is 18 amino acids long. After removal of 3 bases from V and 4 bases from J, the junction contained 12 bases not matched to a gene. The CDR3 loop reads CASSSYPLAGGGSDTQYF. DNA of the CDR3: TGCGCCAGCAGCTCCTACCCACTAGCGGGGGGAGGGTCAGATACGCAGTATTTT. The variable domain in full, with the rest retrieved from reference TRBV5-1 and TRBJ2-3, is KAGVTQTPRYLIKTRGQQVTLSCSPISGHRSVSWYQQTPGQGLQFLFEYFSETQRNKGNFPGRFSGRQFSNSRSEMNVSTLELGDSALYLCASSSYPLAGGGSDTQYFGPGTRLTVL.

The gene calls are TRBV7-2 and TRBJ2-3; TRBD2 matches at 8 bases. The trim removed 5 bases at V and 4 bases at J, leaving 5 bases unmatched. The germline gives CDR1 SGHTA, CDR2 FQGNSA. The CDR3 totals 14 residues. As DNA, the CDR3 is TGTGCCAGCAGCCGGGGGGGCGACGCAGATACGCAGTATTTT. It codes for CASSRGGDADTQYF. The whole variable domain, remainder taken from reference TRBV7-2 and TRBJ2-3, is GAGVSQSPSNKVTEKGKDVELRCDPISGHTALYWYRQSLGQGLEFLIYFQGNSAPDKSGLPSDRFSAERTGGSVSTLTIQRTQQEDSAVYLCASSRGGDADTQYFGPGTRLTVL.

This chain connects TRBV6-1 to TRBJ1-2; possible D gene TRBD1, 5 bases. Germline V lookup: CDR1 MNHNS, CDR2 SASEGT. The V and J ends lost 7 bases and 5 bases respectively, with 20 bases between them. The CDR3 extends over 15 amino acids. In DNA, the CDR3 is TGTGCCAGCACACTTCGGGGGGAGGGTCCGTATGGCTACACCTTC. This translates into CASTLRGEGPYGYTF.

The gene calls are TRBV18 and TRBJ1-1, with a weak D call TRBD1 (5 bases). Germline V gives CDR1 KGHSH, CDR2 LQKENI. This CDR3 spans 11 amino acids. The V end lost 7 bases, the J end lost 7 bases, and 10 bases lay between the germline ends. CDR3 in DNA: TGTGCCAGCTTGGACGGGGGTGAAGCTTTCTTT. It specifies CASLDGGEAFF.

The chain uses TRBV27 and TRBJ1-1, with a tentative D call TRBD1 (6 bases). Trimming stripped 7 bases from V and 5 bases from J, with 20 bases between. From germline, CDR1 is MNHEY and CDR2 SMNVEV (reference sequence). CDR3 size: 15 residues. In DNA, the CDR3 is TGTGCCAGCAACTGGGGCGGGGGGCTGGGAACTGAAGCTTTCTTT. Protein: CASNWGGGLGTEAFF.

The rearrangement links TRBV6-6 to TRBJ2-7; D is ambiguous. V was clipped by 0 bases and J by 5 bases, with 5 bases between them. Germline V gene sequence: CDR1 MNHNY, CDR2 SVGAGI (reference sequence). The CDR3 consists of 12 residues. CDR3 in amino acids: CASSYSPDEQYF. The CDR3 DNA reads as TGTGCCAGCAGTTACTCGCCGGACGAGCAGTACTTC.

The genes are TRBV4-3 and TRBJ2-5; D is possibly TRBD1 (5 bases). Germline lookup yields CDR1 LGHNA and CDR2 YSLEER. V lost 0 bases to trimming and J lost 9 bases, with 17 bases between them. This CDR3 spans 15 amino acids. The CDR3 DNA reads as TGCGCCAGCAGCCAAGATTGGGGCTCACCAGTGGCCCAGTACTTC. It codes for CASSQDWGSPVAQYF.

This chain's CDR3 is CASSLGATGELFF. Here the CDR3 DNA reads TGTGCCAGCAGTTTGGGAGCAACCGGGGAGCTGTTTTTT. The rearrangement joins TRBV27 to TRBJ2-2, with D possibly being TRBD2 (5 bases). The CDR3 has 13 residues. With 3 bases removed from V and 5 bases from J, the gap between germline ends came to 7 bases. CDR1 and CDR2 (germline): MNHEY, SMNVEV (reference sequence).

The V gene is TRBV7-9, the J gene TRBJ1-6; D possibly corresponds to TRBD1 (6 bases). This CDR3 comprises 14 residues. V shed 1 base and J shed 9 bases, with 10 bases lying between them. Germline CDR1 and CDR2: SEHNR and FQNEAQ (reference sequence). The CDR3 protein is CASSLDRVGSPLHF. In DNA, the CDR3 is TGTGCCAGCAGCTTAGACAGGGTCGGTTCACCCCTCCACTTT.

The chain couples TRBV7-9 to TRBJ2-3; 11 bases map to TRBD2. The length of the CDR3 is 15 residues. The germline gives CDR1 SEHNR, CDR2 FQNEAQ (reference sequence). V lost 2 bases to trimming and J lost 4 bases; unmatched junction nucleotides: 2. Here the CDR3 DNA reads TGTGCCAGCAGCTTATGGACTAGCGGGTCAGATACGCAGTATTTT. Protein: CASSLWTSGSDTQYF.

The V gene is TRBV28, the J gene TRBJ1-1; 8 bases agree with TRBD1. In germline, CDR1 is MDHEN, CDR2 SYDVKM. The CDR3 is 15 amino acids. Losses at the gene ends were 4 bases for V and 4 bases for J; bases not matched to a gene: 8. As DNA, the CDR3 is TGTGCCAGCAGTTACCGAGACAGGGGTCGCACTGAAGCTTTCTTT. This gives the protein CASSYRDRGRTEAFF.

The J gene is TRBJ2-2, the V gene TRBV25-1, with D tentatively TRBD1 (6 bases). The length of the CDR3 is 16 residues. The V and J ends lost 5 bases and 1 base respectively, with 14 bases between them. The germline gives CDR1 MGHDK, CDR2 SYGVNS. This chain's CDR3 is CASSYYQGMNTGELFF. The CDR3 DNA sequence: TGTGCCAGCAGTTACTACCAGGGGATGAACACCGGGGAGCTGTTTTTT.

The chain uses TRBV28 and TRBJ1-1, with D perhaps TRBD1 (6 bases). This CDR3 is 16 amino acids long. V lost 3 bases to trimming and J lost 0 bases, with 14 bases between them. The germline gives CDR1 MDHEN, CDR2 SYDVKM. CDR3 protein: CASSFWVQGMNTEAFF. In DNA form, the CDR3 reads TGTGCCAGCAGTTTCTGGGTACAGGGAATGAACACTGAAGCTTTCTTT.

The chain is built from TRBV18 and TRBJ1-1, with a weak D call TRBD1 (5 bases). CDR1 is KGHSH, CDR2 LQKENI, per germline. The CDR3 covers 14 residues. Trimming left V 5 bases short and J 0 bases short, with 10 bases between. CDR3 DNA: TGTGCCAGCTCAGGGGCCAGCATGAACACTGAAGCTTTCTTT. This translates into CASSGASMNTEAFF.

This clone appeared once. The V gene is TRBV13, the J gene TRBJ2-2; D unclear. The CDR3 length is 12 residues. Germline values: CDR1 PRHDT, CDR2 FYEKMQ (reference sequence). V dropped 4 bases and J dropped 4 bases, with 4 bases sitting between them. The CDR3 nucleotides are TGTGCCAGCAGCTCCAGCACCGGGGAGCTGTTTTTT. Amino acid sequence: CASSSSTGELFF.

This chain joins TRBV27 and TRBJ2-7; 8 bases are a match to TRBD2. The CDR3 totals 14 residues. With V trimmed by 3 bases and J by 2 bases, 3 bases remained unmatched. The germline gives CDR1 MNHEY, CDR2 SMNVEV (reference sequence). The DNA for the CDR3 is TGTGCCAGCAGTTTTAGCGGGGCCGCCTACGAGCAGTACTTC. Protein sequence: CASSFSGAAYEQYF.

The chain is built from TRBV6-6 and TRBJ1-1; D is undetermined. This CDR3 is 13 amino acids long. V lost 6 bases and J 5 bases, leaving 13 bases between the germline ends. The germline CDR1 and CDR2 sequences are MNHNY and SVGAGI (reference sequence). CDR3 sequence: CASSLTTETEAFF. The DNA of the CDR3 is TGTGCCAGCAGCCTAACTACGGAGACTGAAGCTTTCTTT.

The CDR3 coding sequence is TGCGCCAGCAGCCGGGAGGCTGGCAGCAATCAGCCCCAGCATTTT. This gives the protein CASSREAGSNQPQHF. The V gene is TRBV5-1, the J gene TRBJ1-5; no reliable D call. From germline, CDR1 is SGHRS and CDR2 YFSETQ. This CDR3 is 15 amino acids long. Trimming pared 4 bases from V and 1 base from J, leaving 12 bases between.

CDR3 DNA: TGCGCCAGCAGCTCAGACAGCTCTGGAAACACCATATATTTT. It encodes CASSSDSSGNTIYF. The chain joins TRBV5-1 to TRBJ1-3, with D maybe TRBD1 (5 bases). The CDR3 covers 14 residues. Germline V gene sequence: CDR1 SGHRS, CDR2 YFSETQ. The V end lost 3 bases, the J end lost 0 bases, and 7 bases lay between the germline ends.

The rearrangement links TRBV7-8 to TRBJ1-2; 7 bases line up with TRBD1. J was trimmed by 2 bases and V by 5 bases; bases with no gene match: 14. This CDR3 has 17 residues. In germline, CDR1 is SGHVS, CDR2 FQNEAQ. The CDR3, as DNA: TGTGCCAGCAGCCTGGGGCCCCGGGAGGGGGCCAACTATGGCTACACCTTC. It translates to CASSLGPREGANYGYTF.

In its sample, this clone was seen once. J is TRBJ2-7 and V is TRBV29-1; D is possibly TRBD1 (5 bases). With 4 bases removed from V and 3 bases from J, the gap between germline ends came to 13 bases. This CDR3 comprises 13 residues. Germline V CDR1 and CDR2: SQVTM, ANQGSEA. This CDR3 is CSVAPLDSYEQYF. CDR3 sequence (DNA): TGCAGCGTTGCCCCCTTAGACAGCTACGAGCAGTACTTC.